These T cell receptor beta chains were read from a single sample in a study of metastatic and nonmetastatic thyroid tumors. TCRdb re-called the PCR reads through MiXCR. This table has roughly 40,000 clones, roughly an eighth appearing once. Source material: blood. Every receptor here comes from a male donor with papillary thyroid cancer or a benign thyroid nodule (not recorded which). Some clones in this sample may be carry-over from other donors' samples. The CDR3 runs from the conserved cysteine through the conserved F or W. The D gene is left open where the match is weak. Expanded clones get a size class; other rows say once, few or many, or leave the size out.

J gene: TRBJ1-1
D gene: TRBD1
V gene: TRBV9
clone size: many
CDR3 DNA: TGTGCCAGCAGCCCCGGGACAGCCAACACTGAAGCTTTCTTT
CDR3 protein: CASSPGTANTEAFF

J gene: TRBJ2-1
D gene: TRBD2
V gene: TRBV12-3/TRBV12-4
clone size: many
CDR3 DNA: TGTGCCAGCAGCCTACTAGCGGGAGTACACAATGAGCAGTTCTTC
CDR3 protein: CASSLLAGVHNEQFF

J gene: TRBJ1-2
D gene: TRBD1
V gene: TRBV28
clone size: many
CDR3 DNA: TGTGCCAGCAGACCGACAGGGGTTGACTATGGCTACACCTTC
CDR3 protein: CASRPTGVDYGYTF

J gene: TRBJ2-7
D gene: TRBD1
V gene: TRBV15
clone size: many
CDR3 DNA: TGTGCCACCAGCACGGGACAGGGGGTCGAGCAGTACTTC
CDR3 protein: CATSTGQGVEQYF

J gene: TRBJ2-5
D gene: .
V gene: TRBV12-3/TRBV12-4
clone size: many
CDR3 DNA: TGTGCCAGCAGTTTAACCGGGCTTAAGGAGACCCAGTACTTC
CDR3 protein: CASSLTGLKETQYF

J gene: TRBJ2-7
D gene: .
V gene: TRBV28
clone size: medium-sized
CDR3 DNA: TGTGCCAGCAGTTTAGGGGGGATCGCCTACGAGCAGTACTTC
CDR3 protein: CASSLGGIAYEQYF

J gene: TRBJ2-2
D gene: .
V gene: TRBV6-5
clone size: many
CDR3 DNA: TGTGCCAGCAGTTACGTAAACACCGGGGAGCTGTTTTTT
CDR3 protein: CASSYVNTGELFF

J gene: TRBJ2-2
D gene: .
V gene: TRBV27
clone size: medium-sized
CDR3 DNA: TGTGCCAGCAGCCAAACAGGGAACACCGGGGAGCTGTTTTTT
CDR3 protein: CASSQTGNTGELFF

J gene: TRBJ2-3
D gene: .
V gene: TRBV20-1
clone size: many
CDR3 DNA: TGCAGTGCCCCCTCGGATGAGATGGCAGATACGCAGTATTTT
CDR3 protein: CSAPSDEMADTQYF

J gene: TRBJ2-1
D gene: .
V gene: TRBV29-1
clone size: many
CDR3 DNA: TGCAGCGTTCACGGAGATGAGCAGTTCTTC
CDR3 protein: CSVHGDEQFF

J gene: TRBJ1-4
D gene: TRBD1
V gene: TRBV4-1
clone size: many
CDR3 DNA: TGCGCCAGCAGCCTCCGGGACAGGGAGGAAAAACTGTTTTTT
CDR3 protein: CASSLRDREEKLFF

J gene: TRBJ2-3
D gene: .
V gene: TRBV5-1
clone size: many
CDR3 DNA: TGCGCCAGCAGCTTCGGAGGTCCTAGCACAGATACGCAGTATTTT
CDR3 protein: CASSFGGPSTDTQYF

J gene: TRBJ2-7
D gene: .
V gene: TRBV4-3
clone size: many
CDR3 DNA: TGCGCCAGCAGCCAAGGGCAGGACTCCTACGAGCAGTACTTC
CDR3 protein: CASSQGQDSYEQYF

J gene: TRBJ1-2
D gene: .
V gene: TRBV6-1
clone size: medium-sized
CDR3 DNA: TGTGCCAGCAGTCCCCACCGGGGCTACTATGGCTACACCTTC
CDR3 protein: CASSPHRGYYGYTF

J gene: TRBJ2-3
D gene: TRBD2
V gene: TRBV7-2
clone size: .
CDR3 DNA: TGTGCCAGCAGCACTAGCGGGAGTGGGGATACGCAGTATTTT
CDR3 protein: CASSTSGSGDTQYF

J gene: TRBJ1-1
D gene: TRBD1
V gene: TRBV28
clone size: many
CDR3 DNA: TGTGCCAGCAGTTCACAGACAGGGGGGGTTTCTGAAGCTTTCTTT
CDR3 protein: CASSSQTGGVSEAFF

J gene: TRBJ1-5
D gene: .
V gene: TRBV28
clone size: few
CDR3 DNA: TGTACCAGCAGCTCCACGAGAAATAGCAATCAGCCCCAGCATTTT
CDR3 protein: CTSSSTRNSNQPQHF

J gene: TRBJ2-3
D gene: .
V gene: TRBV6-6
clone size: many
CDR3 DNA: TGTGCCAGCAGTTACTCTAGGTTAGATACGCAGTATTTT
CDR3 protein: CASSYSRLDTQYF

J gene: TRBJ1-6
D gene: TRBD1
V gene: TRBV20-1
clone size: many
CDR3 DNA: TGCAGTGCCACCCCTAGACAGGGTTTACAAAATTCACCCCTCCACTTT
CDR3 protein: CSATPRQGLQNSPLHF

J gene: TRBJ2-3
D gene: .
V gene: TRBV6-2/TRBV6-3
clone size: few
CDR3 DNA: TGTGCCAGCGAAACCGGGGAGCGAGCGACAGATACGCAGTATTTT
CDR3 protein: CASETGERATDTQYF

J gene: TRBJ1-1
D gene: .
V gene: TRBV6-1
clone size: many
CDR3 DNA: TGTGCCAGCAGTGGGGAAGGGGAATGGAACACTGAAGCTTTCTTT
CDR3 protein: CASSGEGEWNTEAFF

J gene: TRBJ2-7
D gene: .
V gene: TRBV7-9
clone size: many
CDR3 DNA: TGTGCCAGCAGCCCAACCTCCCGGGACGAGCAGTACTTC
CDR3 protein: CASSPTSRDEQYF

J gene: TRBJ2-2
D gene: .
V gene: TRBV11-3
clone size: .
CDR3 DNA: TGTGCCAGCAGCTTAGATCAGGGGTCGGACACCGGGGAGCTGTTTTTT
CDR3 protein: CASSLDQGSDTGELFF